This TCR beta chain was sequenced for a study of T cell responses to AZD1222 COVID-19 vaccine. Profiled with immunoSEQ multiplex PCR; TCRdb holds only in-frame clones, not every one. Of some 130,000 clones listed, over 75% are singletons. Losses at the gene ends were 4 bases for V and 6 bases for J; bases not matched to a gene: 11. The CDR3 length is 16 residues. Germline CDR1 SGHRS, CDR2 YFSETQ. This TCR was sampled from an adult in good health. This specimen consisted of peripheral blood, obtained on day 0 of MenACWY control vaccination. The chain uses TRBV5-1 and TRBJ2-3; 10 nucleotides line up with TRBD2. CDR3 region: CASSPQTSGKGDTQYF. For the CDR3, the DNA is TGCGCCAGCAGCCCCCAAACTAGCGGGAAGGGGGATACGCAGTATTTT.